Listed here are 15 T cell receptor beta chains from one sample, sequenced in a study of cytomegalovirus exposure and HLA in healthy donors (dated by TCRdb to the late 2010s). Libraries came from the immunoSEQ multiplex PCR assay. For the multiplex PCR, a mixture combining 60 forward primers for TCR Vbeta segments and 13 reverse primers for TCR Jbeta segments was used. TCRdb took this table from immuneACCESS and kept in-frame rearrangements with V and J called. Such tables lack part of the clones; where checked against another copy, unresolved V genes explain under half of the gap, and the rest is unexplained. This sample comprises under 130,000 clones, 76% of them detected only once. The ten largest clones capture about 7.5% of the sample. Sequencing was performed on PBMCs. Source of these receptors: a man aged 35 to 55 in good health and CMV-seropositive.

The CDR3 spells CASSPTGLSMNTEAFF. The CDR3 DNA is TGTGCCAGCAGCCCAACGGGACTTTCCATGAACACTGAAGCTTTCTTT. The V call is TRBV7-9, the J call TRBJ1-1; weak D call: TRBD1 (5 bases). Germline V gives CDR1 SEHNR, CDR2 FQNEAQ (reference sequence). This CDR3 contains 16 residues. Trimming took off 5 bases at V and 0 bases at J, with 16 bases between the two ends.

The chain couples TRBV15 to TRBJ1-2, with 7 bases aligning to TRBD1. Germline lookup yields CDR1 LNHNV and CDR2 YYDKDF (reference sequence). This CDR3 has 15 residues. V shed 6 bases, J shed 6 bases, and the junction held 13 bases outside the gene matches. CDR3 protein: CATREVGQRLHGYTF. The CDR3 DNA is TGTGCCACCAGGGAGGTGGGACAGAGACTTCATGGCTACACCTTC.

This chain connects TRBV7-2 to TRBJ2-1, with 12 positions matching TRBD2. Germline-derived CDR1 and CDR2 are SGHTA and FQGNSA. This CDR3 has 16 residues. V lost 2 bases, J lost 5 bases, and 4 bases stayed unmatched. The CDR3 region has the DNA TGTGCCAGCAGCTTAATGGGACTAGCGGGTAACAATGAGCAGTTCTTC. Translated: CASSLMGLAGNNEQFF.

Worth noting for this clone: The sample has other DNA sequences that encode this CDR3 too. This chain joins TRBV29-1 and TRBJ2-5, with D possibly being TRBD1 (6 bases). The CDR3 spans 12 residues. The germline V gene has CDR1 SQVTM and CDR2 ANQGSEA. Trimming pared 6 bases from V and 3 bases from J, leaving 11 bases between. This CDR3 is CSVVQGEETQYF. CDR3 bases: TGCAGCGTGGTACAGGGAGAAGAGACCCAGTACTTC.

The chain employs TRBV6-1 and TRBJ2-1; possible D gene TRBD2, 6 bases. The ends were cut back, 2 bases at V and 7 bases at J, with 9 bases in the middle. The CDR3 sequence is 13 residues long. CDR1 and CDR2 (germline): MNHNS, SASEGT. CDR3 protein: CASSEIGGNEQFF. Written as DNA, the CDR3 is TGTGCCAGCAGTGAAATAGGAGGGAATGAGCAGTTCTTC.

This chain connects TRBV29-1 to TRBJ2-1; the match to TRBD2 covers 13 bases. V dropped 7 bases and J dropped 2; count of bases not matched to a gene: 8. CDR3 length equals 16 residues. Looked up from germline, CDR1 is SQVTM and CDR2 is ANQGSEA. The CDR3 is CSARLAGGATYNEQFF. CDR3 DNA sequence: TGCAGCGCACGACTAGCGGGGGGAGCTACCTACAATGAGCAGTTCTTC.

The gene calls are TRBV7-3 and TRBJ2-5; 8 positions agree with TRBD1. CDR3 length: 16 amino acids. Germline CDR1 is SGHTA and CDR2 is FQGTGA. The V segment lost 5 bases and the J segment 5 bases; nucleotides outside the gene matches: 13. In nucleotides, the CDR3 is TGTGCCAGCAGCCCACAGACCCGGACAGGGCAGGAGACCCAGTACTTC. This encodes CASSPQTRTGQETQYF.

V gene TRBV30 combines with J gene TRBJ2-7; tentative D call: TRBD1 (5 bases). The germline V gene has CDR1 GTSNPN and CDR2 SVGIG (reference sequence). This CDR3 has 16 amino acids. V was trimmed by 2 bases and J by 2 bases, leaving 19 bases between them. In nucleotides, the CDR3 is TGTGCCTGGAGTACCCTAAGGGGCGCGAGAGCCTACGAGCAGTACTTC. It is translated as CAWSTLRGARAYEQYF.

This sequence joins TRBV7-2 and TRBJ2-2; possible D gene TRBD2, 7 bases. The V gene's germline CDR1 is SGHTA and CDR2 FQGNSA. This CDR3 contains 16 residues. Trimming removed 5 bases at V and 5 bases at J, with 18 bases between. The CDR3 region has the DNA TGTGCCAGCAGCCCGTTGAGGGGAGGGGGGACCGGGGAGCTGTTTTTT. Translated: CASSPLRGGGTGELFF.

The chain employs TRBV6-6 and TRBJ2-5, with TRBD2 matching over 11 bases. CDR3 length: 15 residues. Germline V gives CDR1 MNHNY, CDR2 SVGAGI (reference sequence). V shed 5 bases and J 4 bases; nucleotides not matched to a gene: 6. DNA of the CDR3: TGTGCCAGCAGTCAGGGACTAGCGGCAATAGAGACCCAGTACTTC. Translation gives CASSQGLAAIETQYF.

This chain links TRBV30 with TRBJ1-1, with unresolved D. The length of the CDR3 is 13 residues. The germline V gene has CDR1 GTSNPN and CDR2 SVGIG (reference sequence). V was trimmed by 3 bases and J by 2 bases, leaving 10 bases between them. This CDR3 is CAWSAQINTEAFF. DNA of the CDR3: TGTGCCTGGAGCGCACAGATTAACACTGAAGCTTTCTTT.

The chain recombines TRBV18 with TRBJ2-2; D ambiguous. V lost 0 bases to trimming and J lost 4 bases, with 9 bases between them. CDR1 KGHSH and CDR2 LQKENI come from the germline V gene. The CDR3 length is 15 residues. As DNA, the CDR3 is TGTGCCAGCTCACCACCCCCCACTATCACCGGGGAGCTGTTTTTT. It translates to CASSPPPTITGELFF. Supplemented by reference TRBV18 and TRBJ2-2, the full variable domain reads NAGVMQNPRHLVRRRGQEARLRCSPMKGHSHVYWYRQLPEEGLKFMVYLQKENIIDESGMPKERFSAEFPKEGPSILRIQQVVRGDSAAYFCASSPPPTITGELFFGEGSRLTVL.

CDR3 protein: CASSPIAGVTEAFF. For the CDR3, the DNA is TGTGCCAGCAGCCCCATAGCGGGGGTCACTGAAGCTTTCTTT. The rearrangement joins TRBV7-3 to TRBJ1-1, with a tentative D call TRBD1 (5 bases). CDR3 length: 14 residues. V was trimmed by 5 bases and J by 4 bases, leaving 14 bases between them. From germline, CDR1 is SGHTA and CDR2 FQGTGA.

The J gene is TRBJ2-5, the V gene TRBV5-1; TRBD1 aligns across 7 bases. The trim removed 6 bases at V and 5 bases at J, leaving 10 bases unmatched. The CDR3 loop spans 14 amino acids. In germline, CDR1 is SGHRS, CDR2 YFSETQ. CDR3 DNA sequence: TGCGCCAGCATTGACAGGGCAGGCGTCGAGACCCAGTACTTC. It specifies CASIDRAGVETQYF.

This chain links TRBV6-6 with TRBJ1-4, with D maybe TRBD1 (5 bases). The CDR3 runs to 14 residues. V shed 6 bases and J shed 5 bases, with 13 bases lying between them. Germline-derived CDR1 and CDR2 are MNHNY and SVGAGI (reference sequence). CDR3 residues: CASSPTVLNEKLFF. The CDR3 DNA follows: TGTGCCAGCAGCCCGACAGTCCTGAATGAAAAACTGTTTTTT.